The rows below give T cell receptor beta chains drawn from one sample of a study of T cells in Graves' hyperthyroidism and ophthalmopathy. TCRdb re-called the multiplex PCR reads with MiXCR, one entry per CDR3 protein. The data contain a few hundred thousand distinct CDR3 sequences, 40% to 50% of them singletons. The material sequenced was peripheral blood or thyroid tissue (not recorded which). The receptors stem from an adult woman with Graves' disease, either hyperthyroidism or ophthalmopathy (not recorded which). The CDR3 runs from the conserved cysteine through the conserved F or W. The D gene is left open where the match is weak. Only some rows state a clone size, as once, few, many or a class for expanded clones.

TRBV11-1	-	many	TRBJ1-1	TGTGCCAGCAGCTTAAACGGGGGGATCCGCACTGAAGCTTTCTTT	CASSLNGGIRTEAFF
TRBV5-4	-	-	TRBJ1-1	TGTGCCAGCAGCATGGGACGTGAAGCTTTCTTT	CASSMGREAFF
TRBV10-1	-	many	TRBJ2-5	TGCGCCAGCAGTGACCCAAGGACCCAAGAGACCCAGTACTTC	CASSDPRTQETQYF
TRBV5-1	-	-	TRBJ1-6	TGCGCCAGCAGCTTGGATCTAGCGGGTAATTCACCCCTCCACTTT	CASSLDLAGNSPLHF
TRBV9	TRBD1	-	TRBJ1-3	TGTGCCAGCAGCCCACGGACAGGGGGGGACACCATATATTTT	CASSPRTGGDTIYF
TRBV5-1	-	many	TRBJ1-4	TGCGCCAGCAGCTTGGGGCAGGGTGGCGAAAAACTGTTTTTT	CASSLGQGGEKLFF
TRBV6-1	-	once	TRBJ1-4	TGTGCCAGCAGTGACTGGGCCCCGAATCCGGGAGAAAAACTGTTTTTT	CASSDWAPNPGEKLFF
TRBV7-9	TRBD1	many	TRBJ1-6	TGTGCCAGCAGGCCCCACGACAGGGAGAATTCACCCCTCCACTTT	CASRPHDRENSPLHF
TRBV20-1	TRBD1	few	TRBJ1-2	TGCAGTGCTATCAGGGGGCTTGAAGGCTACACCTTC	CSAIRGLEGYTF
TRBV19	-	many	TRBJ2-2	TGTGCCAGTACTCGGCAGGGACAATCCGGGGAGCTGTTTTTT	CASTRQGQSGELFF
TRBV7-9	TRBD2	many	TRBJ2-7	TGTGCCACCAACAGCGGGAGAGGCTCCGAGCAGTACTTC	CATNSGRGSEQYF
TRBV11-1	TRBD1	many	TRBJ2-5	TGTGCCAGCAGCTTAGGGGACAGCCTCCAAGAGACCCAGTACTTC	CASSLGDSLQETQYF
TRBV4-2	-	-	TRBJ2-5	TGTGCCAGCAGCCAAGATGAAGCAGGGATGGCGGAGACCCAGTACTTC	CASSQDEAGMAETQYF
TRBV9	-	many	TRBJ2-5	TGTGCCAGCAGCCGCTCCCCCAGCAACCTACAAGAGACCCAGTACTTC	CASSRSPSNLQETQYF
TRBV10-3	-	-	TRBJ2-7	TGTGCCACTAAACAGGTTCCCTCCTACGAGCAGTACTTC	CATKQVPSYEQYF
TRBV7-2	TRBD1	few	TRBJ2-7	TGTGCCAGCAGCTCCAGGGGGCAAGAGCAGTACTTC	CASSSRGQEQYF
TRBV7-9	-	-	TRBJ2-7	TGCGCCAGCAGCCATAAAGACAGCAGCTCCTACGAGCAGTACTTC	CASSHKDSSSYEQYF
TRBV11-1	TRBD1	-	TRBJ1-2	TGTGCCAGCAGCACAAGGGGACAGAGGTTTAACTATGGCTACACCTTC	CASSTRGQRFNYGYTF
TRBV28	-	-	TRBJ2-7	TGTGCCAGTACCGCGGGGACTTCAATAGACTTC	CASTAGTSIDF
TRBV7-2	TRBD2	many	TRBJ2-2	TGTGCCAGCAGCTATGGGACTAGCGGGAGTCTAATTCGGGAGCTGTTTTTT	CASSYGTSGSLIRELFF
TRBV19	-	many	TRBJ1-5	TGTGCCAGTAGTATAGATTACTATAGCAATCAGCCCCAGCATTTT	CASSIDYYSNQPQHF
TRBV24-1	-	few	TRBJ1-3	TGTGCCATCCGGGGAGCACCTTCTGGAAACACCATATATTTT	CAIRGAPSGNTIYF
TRBV5-1	TRBD2	-	TRBJ2-2	TGCGCCAGCAGCACCGGGACTAGCGGGAACGACGGGGAGCTGTTTTTT	CASSTGTSGNDGELFF
TRBV20-1	-	-	TRBJ2-3	TGCAGTGCTAGAGTGTCAGGGGTGGTAGATACGCAGTATTTT	CSARVSGVVDTQYF
TRBV7-9	TRBD1	many	TRBJ1-6	TGTGCCAGCAGTAAGACAGGGAATAATTCACCCCTCCACTTT	CASSKTGNNSPLHF
TRBV20-1	-	many	TRBJ1-5	TGCAGTGCTAGAGTGCTAGGGGCCACCGTCTATAGCAATCAGCCCCAGCATTTT	CSARVLGATVYSNQPQHF
TRBV7-9	TRBD2	many	TRBJ2-7	TGTGCCAGCAGCTCTAGCGGGAAGGGGGTTGGCGAGCAGTACTTC	CASSSSGKGVGEQYF
TRBV2	TRBD1	few	TRBJ2-7	TGTGCCAGCGCCGGACAGGGGAACGAGCAGTACTTC	CASAGQGNEQYF
TRBV7-9	TRBD1	-	TRBJ1-1	TGTGCCAGCAGCGGGGTAGGGGGCACTGAAGCCCTCTTT	CASSGVGGTEALF
TRBV5-1	-	many	TRBJ1-5	TGCGCCAGCAGCTTGTCAGGGGGCAATCAGCCCCAGCATTTT	CASSLSGGNQPQHF